The 28 T cell receptor beta chains below were found in one sample sequenced in a study of shared clonotypes between healthy human individuals. Naive CD8 isolation took CD45RO-negative cells positively selected for CCR7 and excluded terminally differentiated effector memory CD45RA+ cells. TCRdb's copy holds only in-frame clones and misses some; the assay was immunoSEQ multiplex PCR. The repertoire consists of 800,000 to 950,000 clones, with 90% to 98% occurring once and the leading ten covering less than 0.25%. Specimen: naive CD8+ T cells sorted from blood. The receptor set was obtained from a man aged 25 to 40 in good health.

Comment on this clone: In the same sample, other DNA sequences code for this CDR3. This chain uses TRBV5-4 with TRBJ2-3; D ambiguous. CDR1 is SGHNT and CDR2 is YYREEE in the germline V gene (reference sequence). Trimming shortened V by 2 bases and J by 1 base, and 5 bases separated the two germline ends. The length of the CDR3 is 13 residues. In DNA form, the CDR3 reads TGTGCCAGCAGCTTTAGAGGCACAGATACGCAGTATTTT. Translation gives CASSFRGTDTQYF.

V is TRBV5-1 and J is TRBJ2-1; D gene ambiguous. Trimming removed 4 bases from V and 5 bases from J, with 16 bases in between. The CDR3 extends over 15 amino acids. The germline V gene encodes CDR1 SGHRS and CDR2 YFSETQ. The DNA of the CDR3 is TGCGCCAGCAGCCCAAACCACAGAGTTGACAATGAGCAGTTCTTC. Residues: CASSPNHRVDNEQFF.

This clone was seen only once. This chain connects TRBV13 to TRBJ2-1; possible D gene TRBD2, 6 bases. This CDR3 is built from 15 residues. V was trimmed by 6 bases and J by 2 bases, leaving 14 bases between them. CDR1 and CDR2 (germline): PRHDT, FYEKMQ (reference sequence). The CDR3 coding sequence is TGTGCCAGCAGATCGGGACTCCTTGCCTACAATGAGCAGTTCTTC. Amino acid sequence: CASRSGLLAYNEQFF.

V and J are TRBV11-2 and TRBJ2-7, with D perhaps matching TRBD1 or TRBD2 (5 bases each). Trimming took 1 base from V and 2 from J, leaving 9 bases between them. CDR3 length: 14 residues. The germline gives CDR1 SGHAT, CDR2 FQNNGV. The CDR3 DNA is TGTGCCAGCAGCTTAGTCGGGACGGCCTACGAGCAGTACTTC. This translates into CASSLVGTAYEQYF. The full variable domain, completed using reference TRBV11-2 and TRBJ2-7, is EAGVAQSPRYKIIEKRQSVAFWCNPISGHATLYWYQQILGQGPKLLIQFQNNGVVDDSQLPKDRFSAERLKGVDSTLKIQPAKLEDSAVYLCASSLVGTAYEQYFGPGTRLTVT.

The J gene is TRBJ2-7, the V gene TRBV7-7; possible D gene TRBD2, 5 bases. Germline loops: CDR1 SSHAT, CDR2 FNYEAQ (reference sequence). The CDR3 runs to 13 residues. V was pared by 4 bases and J by 0 bases, with 7 bases between. CDR3 bases: TGTGCCAGCAGCTCCGGGGTCTCCTACGAGCAGTACTTC. This encodes CASSSGVSYEQYF.

The rearrangement links TRBV29-1 to TRBJ2-7; D not certain. The CDR3 runs to 13 residues. Germline assignment: CDR1 SQVTM and CDR2 ANQGSEA. V lost 4 bases and J 2 bases, leaving 12 bases between the germline ends. The CDR3 protein is CSVGPTSPYEQYF. The CDR3 DNA follows: TGCAGCGTTGGGCCCACGTCCCCCTACGAGCAGTACTTC.

This chain uses TRBV11-2 with TRBJ2-3, with TRBD2 as a possible D gene (6 bases). V shed 0 bases and J shed 0 bases, with 13 bases lying between them. CDR3 length equals 17 residues. Germline assignment: CDR1 SGHAT and CDR2 FQNNGV. The CDR3 region has the DNA TGTGCCAGCAGCTTAGACGCCTTGGGGACTAGCACAGATACGCAGTATTTT. Amino acid sequence: CASSLDALGTSTDTQYF.

For this clone: The sample contains more than one DNA sequence encoding this CDR3. This chain links TRBV27 with TRBJ2-7; D is uncertain. This CDR3 comprises 14 residues. V was shortened by 4 bases and J by 0 bases, with 10 bases between the two germline ends. Germline lookup yields CDR1 MNHEY and CDR2 SMNVEV (reference sequence). CDR3 protein: CASSSWTDSYEQYF. CDR3 bases: TGTGCCAGCAGTTCATGGACGGACTCCTACGAGCAGTACTTC.

This chain joins TRBV7-2 and TRBJ2-7, with unresolved D. Trimming stripped 8 bases from V and 3 bases from J, with 8 bases between. Germline assignment: CDR1 SGHTA and CDR2 FQGNSA. The CDR3 contains 11 residues. The CDR3 spells CASRLGYEQYF. CDR3 coding DNA: TGTGCCAGCCGGCTGGGCTACGAGCAGTACTTC.

The V call is TRBV25-1, the J call TRBJ2-5; TRBD2 is a possible D gene (5 bases). V gave up 0 bases and J gave up 3 bases, with 5 bases separating them. Germline V gene sequence: CDR1 MGHDK, CDR2 SYGVNS. This CDR3 is 13 amino acids long. Here the CDR3 reads CASSEYGEETQYF. The CDR3 DNA sequence: TGTGCCAGCAGTGAATACGGGGAAGAGACCCAGTACTTC.

CDR3 sequence: CASSALGAMNTEAFF. Written as DNA, the CDR3 is TGTGCCAGCAGCGCCCTCGGAGCTATGAACACTGAAGCTTTCTTT. V usage is TRBV11-2 and J usage is TRBJ1-1; D remains unclear. CDR1 is SGHAT, CDR2 FQNNGV, per germline. CDR3 size: 15 residues. V gave up 5 bases and J gave up 0 bases, with 13 bases separating them.

This chain joins TRBV27 and TRBJ2-7, with D perhaps TRBD1 (5 bases). Germline CDR1 reads MNHEY; CDR2 reads SMNVEV (reference sequence). The V and J ends lost 3 bases and 3 bases respectively, with 12 bases between them. The CDR3 sequence is 14 residues long. CDR3 sequence reads: CASSLGQRSYEQYF. CDR3 nucleotide sequence: TGTGCCAGCAGTTTGGGGCAGAGGAGCTACGAGCAGTACTTC.

This chain connects TRBV6-5 to TRBJ1-2, with D perhaps TRBD1 (6 bases). V gave up 6 bases and J gave up 6 bases, with 14 bases separating them. Germline V gene sequence: CDR1 MNHEY, CDR2 SVGAGI. The CDR3 runs 13 residues. The CDR3 here is CASRSTGNDGYTF. The CDR3, as DNA: TGTGCCAGCAGATCCACAGGGAACGATGGCTACACCTTC.

The count of this clone is one. J is TRBJ2-1 and V is TRBV6-5; 11 nucleotides match TRBD1. CDR1 is MNHEY, CDR2 SVGAGI, per germline. Germline trimming cut 6 bases from V and 8 bases from J; bases unmatched to any gene: 6. There are 14 residues in the CDR3. In nucleotides, the CDR3 is TGTGCCAGCAGCAGGACAGGGGGCATGGATGAGCAGTTCTTC. Its protein product is CASSRTGGMDEQFF.

About this clone itself: Other DNA sequences in the sample encode the same CDR3. This rearrangement joins TRBV7-9 to TRBJ2-7; D may be TRBD1 or TRBD2 (5 bases each). This CDR3 contains 13 residues. Germline-derived CDR1 and CDR2 are SEHNR and FQNEAQ (reference sequence). The V end lost 5 bases, the J end lost 2 bases, and 10 bases lay between the germline ends. The CDR3 DNA is TGTGCCAGCAGCGTCGGGACCACCTACGAGCAGTACTTC. Translated, it gives CASSVGTTYEQYF.

The rearrangement links TRBV5-1 to TRBJ2-3; D gene unclear. Germline V gene sequence: CDR1 SGHRS, CDR2 YFSETQ. The CDR3 is made up of 13 amino acids. Trimming stripped 0 bases from V and 5 bases from J, with 7 bases between. This CDR3 reads CASSLGPLDTQYF. The CDR3 bases are TGCGCCAGCAGCTTGGGGCCGCTAGATACGCAGTATTTT.

As to this clone: An end of the junction differs from the germline gene, which may be a read error. This chain uses TRBV6-5 with TRBJ2-7; the D is unclear. CDR1 and CDR2 from the germline V gene are MNHEY and SVGAGI. CDR3 size: 12 residues. CDR3 in DNA: TGTGCCAGCAGTGACTCCTCTCGCGAGCAGTACTTC. Its translation: CASSDSSREQYF.

The chain employs TRBV9 and TRBJ2-7; 8 bases map to TRBD1. The germline V gene encodes CDR1 SGDLS and CDR2 YYNGEE. The CDR3 sequence is 16 residues long. With 0 bases clipped from V and 4 bases from J, the junction kept 9 bases outside the gene matches. CDR3 region: CASSVGEGTGYYEQYF. The CDR3 DNA reads TGTGCCAGCAGCGTAGGGGAAGGGACAGGATATTACGAGCAGTACTTC.

This chain joins TRBV9 and TRBJ1-1; weak D call: TRBD1 (5 bases). The germline CDR1 and CDR2 sequences are SGDLS and YYNGEE. This CDR3 comprises 13 residues. V was cut by 4 bases and J by 7 bases, with 14 bases left in between. The CDR3: CASSPRGGGEAFF. The DNA for the CDR3 is TGTGCCAGCAGCCCGAGAGGCGGGGGTGAAGCTTTCTTT.

The chain joins TRBV6-1 to TRBJ1-5; TRBD1 matches at 7 bases. This CDR3 has 18 residues. V shed 2 bases, J shed 0 bases, and the junction held 10 bases outside the gene matches. Germline CDR1 and CDR2: MNHNS and SASEGT. The CDR3 DNA is TGTGCCAGCAGTGAATCGCGACAGGGCGTACATAGCAATCAGCCCCAGCATTTT. Its translation: CASSESRQGVHSNQPQHF.

This clone was detected only once. The gene calls are TRBV18 and TRBJ2-3; tentatively, D is TRBD1 (6 bases). Germline CDR1 reads KGHSH; CDR2 reads LQKENI. V lost 3 bases, J lost 2 bases, and 15 bases lay in between. The CDR3 runs to 16 residues. CDR3 in amino acids: CASSPKDRYLTDTQYF. The DNA of the CDR3 is TGTGCCAGCTCACCGAAGGACAGATACCTCACAGATACGCAGTATTTT.

The chain employs TRBV19 and TRBJ1-1; D perhaps matches TRBD1 (5 bases). V was clipped by 5 bases and J by 5 bases, with 12 bases between them. CDR1 and CDR2 (germline): LNHDA, SQIVND (reference sequence). CDR3 length: 13 residues. The CDR3 sequence: CASSPWGYTEAFF. Here the CDR3 DNA reads TGTGCCAGTAGTCCCTGGGGGTATACTGAAGCTTTCTTT. Complete variable domain (other parts from reference TRBV19 and TRBJ1-1): DGGITQSPKYLFRKEGQNVTLSCEQNLNHDAMYWYRQDPGQGLRLIYYSQIVNDFQKGDIAEGYSVSREKKESFPLTVTSAQKNPTAFYLCASSPWGYTEAFFGQGTRLTVV.

This sequence joins TRBV27 and TRBJ2-3; the match to TRBD2 covers 14 bases. Losses at the gene ends were 5 bases for V and 10 bases for J; bases not matched to a gene: 5. Germline CDR1 MNHEY, CDR2 SMNVEV (reference sequence). The CDR3 spans 14 residues. CDR3 residues: CASSTGTSGRSQYF. The CDR3 DNA reads TGTGCCAGCAGTACCGGGACTAGCGGGAGATCGCAGTATTTT.

The V gene is TRBV4-3, the J gene TRBJ1-4; possible D gene TRBD1, 5 bases. The CDR3 has 13 residues. V was pared by 0 bases and J by 8 bases, with 7 bases between. CDR1 is LGHNA and CDR2 is YSLEER in the germline V gene. The CDR3 DNA sequence: TGCGCCAGCAGCCAAGATAAGGGGGAAAAACTGTTTTTT. Its translation: CASSQDKGEKLFF.

In DNA form, the CDR3 reads TGTGCCAGCAGTTTATTAGTTCACAGCGAAACCTACGAGCAGTACTTC. Protein sequence: CASSLLVHSETYEQYF. The chain combines TRBV28 with TRBJ2-7; D gene unclear. This CDR3 is 16 amino acids long. Trimming took off 1 base at V and 2 bases at J, with 15 bases between the two ends. The germline V gene has CDR1 MDHEN and CDR2 SYDVKM.

V gene TRBV5-1 combines with J gene TRBJ1-5; TRBD1 aligns across 8 bases. The CDR3 is made up of 14 amino acids. The ends lost 4 bases at V and 6 bases at J; junction bases unmatched: 6. CDR1 and CDR2 from the germline V gene are SGHRS and YFSETQ. In DNA form, the CDR3 reads TGCGCCAGCAGCACAACAGGGGGAGGTCAGCCCCAGCATTTT. Translating it yields CASSTTGGGQPQHF.

The chain recombines TRBV2 with TRBJ1-1, with D unclear. Trimming stripped 4 bases from V and 8 bases from J, with 5 bases between. In germline, CDR1 is SNHLY, CDR2 FYNNEI. The CDR3 consists of 10 residues. CDR3 loop: CASSGSEAFF. CDR3 bases: TGTGCCAGCAGTGGGTCAGAAGCTTTCTTT.

The chain is built from TRBV7-9 and TRBJ1-4; unclear D gene. This CDR3 spans 12 amino acids. The ends were cut back, 6 bases at V and 8 bases at J, with 10 bases in the middle. Germline V gene data show CDR1 as SEHNR and CDR2 as FQNEAQ (reference sequence). The CDR3 sequence is CASRGSYEKLFF. CDR3 nucleotide sequence: TGTGCCAGCAGGGGATCTTACGAAAAACTGTTTTTT.